The entry below gives a single TCR beta chain sequence along with its context. Its specificity is not known. The sample comes from a study of cytomegalovirus exposure and HLA in healthy donors. Broader study findings: TCR beta chains numbering 164 were designated cytomegalovirus-associated. The authors excluded some V segments, including TRBV6-2 and TRBV6-3, as indistinguishable. Several of the most significant clusters appeared linked to common viral pathogens, based on a later analysis.

Healthy bone marrow donors formed the donor group. It was with 60 Vbeta and 13 Jbeta primers that the PCR ran. Data came from immunoSEQ multiplex PCR; TCRdb stores just in-frame clones and leaves some out. Seen here are approximately 140,000 clones, 79% observed once, and the top ten hold roughly 3.4%. V dropped 3 bases and J dropped 3 bases, with 27 bases sitting between them. Germline V gene sequence: CDR1 ENHRY, CDR2 SYGVKD. The CDR3 length is 19 residues. The receptor was derived from a human donor in good health. This chain links TRBV10-3 with TRBJ2-7, with D possibly TRBD2 on 5 matching bases. The sample consisted of PBMCs. The CDR3 DNA follows: TGTGCCATCAGTGAACTTACCCCCGGACTTGCACCCTATCACTACGAGCAGTACTTC. Translated, it gives CAISELTPGLAPYHYEQYF.